This TCR beta chain was identified in a study of somatic mutations in cytotoxic T cells in rheumatoid arthritis. The data were produced by immunoSEQ multiplex PCR, yet TCRdb's version contains in-frame clones alone and is incomplete. The sample comprises about 25,000 clones, 70% to 85% of which are singletons, and roughly a tenth rests with the top ten. This TCR came from a woman younger than 30 in good health. Sequencing input: CD8+ T cells sorted from blood.

The chain's CDR3 is CASSIPAMGYTDTQYF. The CDR3 coding sequence is TGTGCCAGTAGTATACCTGCTATGGGCTACACAGATACGCAGTATTTT. The chain has TRBV19 and TRBJ2-3; D remains ambiguous. Trimming removed 2 bases at V and 2 bases at J, with 14 bases between. The germline V gene encodes CDR1 LNHDA and CDR2 SQIVND (reference sequence). This CDR3 comprises 16 residues.